The 6 T cell receptor beta chains below were found in one sample sequenced in a study of blood T cell repertoires in COVID-19. This table comes from immunoSEQ multiplex PCR, and its TCRdb copy is limited to in-frame clones, with some not included. The table shows 210,000 or so clones, with around 83% occurring only once. The sample comprised peripheral blood. These receptors came from a man aged 50 to 60 with active or convalescent COVID-19.

Only one count was recorded for this clone. The rearrangement joins TRBV2 to TRBJ1-5; D is possibly TRBD1 (6 bases). The CDR3 spans 15 residues. Germline V CDR1 and CDR2: SNHLY, FYNNEI. The ends were cut back, 6 bases at V and 2 bases at J, with 14 bases in the middle. CDR3 amino acids: CASRTTGLGNQPQHF. The CDR3 DNA follows: TGTGCCAGCAGGACAACAGGGCTGGGCAATCAGCCCCAGCATTTT. The full variable domain, completed using reference TRBV2 and TRBJ1-5, is EPEVTQTPSHQVTQMGQEVILRCVPISNHLYFYWYRQILGQKVEFLVSFYNNEISEKSEIFDDQFSVERPDGSNFTLKIRSTKLEDSAMYFCASRTTGLGNQPQHFGDGTRLSIL.

The chain has TRBV30 and TRBJ1-5, with no clear D. The CDR3 is 14 residues long. V lost 0 bases and J lost 6, with 12 bases in between. The V gene's germline CDR1 is GTSNPN and CDR2 SVGIG (reference sequence). The CDR3 DNA reads as TGTGCCTGGAGTGTACACGGACTGGGTCAGCCCCAGCATTTT. Translating gives CAWSVHGLGQPQHF. Full variable domain (rest looked up from reference TRBV30 and TRBJ1-5): SQTIHQWPATLVQPVGSPLSLECTVEGTSNPNLYWYRQAAGRGLQLLFYSVGIGQISSEVPQNLSASRPQDRQFILSSKKLLLSDSGFYLCAWSVHGLGQPQHFGDGTRLSIL.

The V gene is TRBV6-5, the J gene TRBJ2-4; D may be TRBD2 (5 bases). Deletions cut 2 bases from V and 3 bases from J, with 14 bases between. CDR3 length equals 16 residues. Germline-derived CDR1 and CDR2 are MNHEY and SVGAGI. DNA for the CDR3: TGTGCCAGCAGTTACACCCTAGCTACAATCAAAAACATTCAGTACTTC. It yields the protein CASSYTLATIKNIQYF.

V usage is TRBV24-1 and J usage is TRBJ2-3, with 8 bases identical to TRBD2. In germline, CDR1 is KGHDR, CDR2 SFDVKD. The CDR3 is 15 amino acids. V lost 5 bases, J lost 4 bases, and 7 bases stayed unmatched. The CDR3 DNA sequence: TGTGCCACCAGTGGAGGCGGCGGGGGGCCAGATACGCAGTATTTT. It is translated as CATSGGGGGPDTQYF.

This chain links TRBV5-5 with TRBJ2-7; possible D gene TRBD1, 6 bases. The CDR3 covers 15 residues. Deletions cut 3 bases from V and 3 bases from J, with 16 bases between. In germline, CDR1 is SGHKS, CDR2 YYEKEE (reference sequence). DNA for the CDR3: TGTGCCAGCAGCTCCGGACAGATGGGCCACTACGAGCAGTACTTC. Translating gives CASSSGQMGHYEQYF.

The V call is TRBV5-1, the J call TRBJ2-3; D is undetermined. Trimming removed 0 bases from V and 4 bases from J, with 6 bases in between. Germline assignment: CDR1 SGHRS and CDR2 YFSETQ. The CDR3 runs 13 residues. CDR3 in amino acids: CASSLGPSDTQYF. The CDR3 DNA follows: TGCGCCAGCAGCTTGGGGCCGTCAGATACGCAGTATTTT.